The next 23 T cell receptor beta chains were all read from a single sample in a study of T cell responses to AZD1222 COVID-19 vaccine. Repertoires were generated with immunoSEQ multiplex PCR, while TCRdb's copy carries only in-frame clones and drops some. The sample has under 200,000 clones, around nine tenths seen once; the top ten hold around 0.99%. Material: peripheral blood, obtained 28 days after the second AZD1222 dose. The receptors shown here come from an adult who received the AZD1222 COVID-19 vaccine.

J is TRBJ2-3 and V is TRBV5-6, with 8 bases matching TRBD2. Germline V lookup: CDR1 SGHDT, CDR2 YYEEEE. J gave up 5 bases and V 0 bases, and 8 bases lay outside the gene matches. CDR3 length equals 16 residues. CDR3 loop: CASSLESVRGGDTQYF. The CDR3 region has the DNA TGTGCCAGCAGCTTGGAGTCGGTTCGGGGGGGAGATACGCAGTATTTT. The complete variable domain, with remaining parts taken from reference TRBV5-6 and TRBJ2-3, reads DAGVTQSPTHLIKTRGQQVTLRCSPKSGHDTVSWYQQALGQGPQFIFQYYEEEERQRGNFPDRFSGHQFPNYSSELNVNALLLGDSALYLCASSLESVRGGDTQYFGPGTRLTVL.

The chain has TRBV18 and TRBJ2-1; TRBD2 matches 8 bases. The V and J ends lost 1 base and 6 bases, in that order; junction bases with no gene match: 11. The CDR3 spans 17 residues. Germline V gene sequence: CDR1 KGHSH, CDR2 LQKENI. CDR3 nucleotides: TGTGCCAGCTCACCACTCAGGTCCGGGGGGGCTCTCAATGAGCAGTTCTTC. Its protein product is CASSPLRSGGALNEQFF.

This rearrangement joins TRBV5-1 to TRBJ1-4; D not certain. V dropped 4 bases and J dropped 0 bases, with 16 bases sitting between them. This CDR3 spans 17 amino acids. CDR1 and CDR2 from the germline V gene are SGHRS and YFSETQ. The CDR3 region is CASSPLDTPPTNEKLFF. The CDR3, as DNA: TGCGCCAGCAGCCCTCTTGACACCCCGCCAACTAATGAAAAACTGTTTTTT.

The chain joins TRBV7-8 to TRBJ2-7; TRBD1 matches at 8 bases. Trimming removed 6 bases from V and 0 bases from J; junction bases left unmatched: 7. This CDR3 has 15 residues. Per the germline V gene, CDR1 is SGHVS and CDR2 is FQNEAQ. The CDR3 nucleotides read TGTGCCAGCAGACCGGGACAGGCGAGCTCCTACGAGCAGTACTTC. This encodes CASRPGQASSYEQYF.

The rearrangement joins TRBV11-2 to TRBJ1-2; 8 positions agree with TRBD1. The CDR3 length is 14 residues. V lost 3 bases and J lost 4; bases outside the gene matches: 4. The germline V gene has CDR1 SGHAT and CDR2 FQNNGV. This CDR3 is CASSLKGTGYGYTF. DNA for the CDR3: TGTGCCAGCAGCTTGAAGGGGACAGGCTATGGCTACACCTTC. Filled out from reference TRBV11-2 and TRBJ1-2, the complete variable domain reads EAGVAQSPRYKIIEKRQSVAFWCNPISGHATLYWYQQILGQGPKLLIQFQNNGVVDDSQLPKDRFSAERLKGVDSTLKIQPAKLEDSAVYLCASSLKGTGYGYTFGSGTRLTVV.

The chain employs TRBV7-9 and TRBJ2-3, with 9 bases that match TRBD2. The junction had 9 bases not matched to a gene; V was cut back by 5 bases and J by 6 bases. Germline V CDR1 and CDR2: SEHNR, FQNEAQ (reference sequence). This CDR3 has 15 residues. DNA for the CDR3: TGTGCCAGCAGCCTACTAGCGGGTCCCTCGGATACGCAGTATTTT. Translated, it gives CASSLLAGPSDTQYF.

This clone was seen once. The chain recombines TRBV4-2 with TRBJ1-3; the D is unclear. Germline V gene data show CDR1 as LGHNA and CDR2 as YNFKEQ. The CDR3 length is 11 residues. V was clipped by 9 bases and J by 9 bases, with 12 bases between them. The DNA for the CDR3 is TGTGCCAGTCATAGTGAGGTCACCATATATTTT. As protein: CASHSEVTIYF.

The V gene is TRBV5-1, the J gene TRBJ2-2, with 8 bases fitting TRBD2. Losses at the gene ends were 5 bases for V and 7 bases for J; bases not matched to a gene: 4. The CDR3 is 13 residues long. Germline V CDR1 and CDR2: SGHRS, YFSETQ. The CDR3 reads CASRRGTSGELFF. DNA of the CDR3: TGCGCCAGCAGGAGGGGGACTAGCGGGGAGCTGTTTTTT.

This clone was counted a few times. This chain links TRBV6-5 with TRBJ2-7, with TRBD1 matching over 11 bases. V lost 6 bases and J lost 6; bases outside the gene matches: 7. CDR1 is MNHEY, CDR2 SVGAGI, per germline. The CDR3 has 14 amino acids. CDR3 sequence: CASRGQGGFAEQYF. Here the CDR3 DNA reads TGTGCCAGCAGGGGACAGGGGGGGTTTGCCGAGCAGTACTTC.

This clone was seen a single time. The CDR3 region is CASSVEAGALGEQYF. The DNA of the CDR3 is TGTGCCAGCAGCGTAGAGGCAGGGGCCTTGGGGGAGCAGTACTTC. The chain joins TRBV9 to TRBJ2-7; maybe TRBD1 (6 bases). The V gene lost 0 bases and the J gene lost 7 bases, with 17 bases spanning the gap. Germline V CDR1 and CDR2: SGDLS, YYNGEE. The CDR3 runs to 15 residues. The variable domain in full, completed from reference TRBV9 and TRBJ2-7, reads DSGVTQTPKHLITATGQRVTLRCSPRSGDLSVYWYQQSLDQGLQFLIQYYNGEERAKGNILERFSAQQFPDLHSELNLSSLELGDSALYFCASSVEAGALGEQYFGPGTRLTVT.

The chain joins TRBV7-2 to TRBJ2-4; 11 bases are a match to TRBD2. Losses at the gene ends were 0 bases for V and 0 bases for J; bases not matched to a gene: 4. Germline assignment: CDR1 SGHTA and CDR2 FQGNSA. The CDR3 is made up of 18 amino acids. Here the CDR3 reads CASSLALTSGVAKNIQYF. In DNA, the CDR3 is TGTGCCAGCAGCTTAGCGCTGACTAGCGGGGTAGCCAAAAACATTCAGTACTTC.

The CDR3 sequence: CATSRFGSGSTDTQYF. In nucleotides, the CDR3 is TGTGCCACCAGCAGGTTCGGTAGCGGGAGCACAGATACGCAGTATTTT. V is TRBV15 and J is TRBJ2-3, with 7 bases that match TRBD2. The CDR3 contains 16 residues. V gave up 3 bases and J gave up 0 bases; unmatched junction bases: 6. Per the germline V gene, CDR1 is LNHNV and CDR2 is YYDKDF (reference sequence).

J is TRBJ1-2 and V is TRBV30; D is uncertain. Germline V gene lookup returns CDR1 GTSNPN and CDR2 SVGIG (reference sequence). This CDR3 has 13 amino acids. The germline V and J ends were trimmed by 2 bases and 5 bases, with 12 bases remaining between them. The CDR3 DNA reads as TGTGCCTGGAGTTCCAGAACAGTATATGGCTACACCTTC. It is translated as CAWSSRTVYGYTF. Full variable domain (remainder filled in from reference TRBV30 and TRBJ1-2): SQTIHQWPATLVQPVGSPLSLECTVEGTSNPNLYWYRQAAGRGLQLLFYSVGIGQISSEVPQNLSASRPQDRQFILSSKKLLLSDSGFYLCAWSSRTVYGYTFGSGTRLTVV.

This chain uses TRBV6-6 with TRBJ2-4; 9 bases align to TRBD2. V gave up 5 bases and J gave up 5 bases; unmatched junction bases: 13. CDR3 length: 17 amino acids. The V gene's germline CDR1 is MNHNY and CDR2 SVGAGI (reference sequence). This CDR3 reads CASSRPGIAGGENIQYF. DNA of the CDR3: TGTGCCAGCAGTCGCCCGGGGATCGCGGGGGGGGAAAACATTCAGTACTTC.

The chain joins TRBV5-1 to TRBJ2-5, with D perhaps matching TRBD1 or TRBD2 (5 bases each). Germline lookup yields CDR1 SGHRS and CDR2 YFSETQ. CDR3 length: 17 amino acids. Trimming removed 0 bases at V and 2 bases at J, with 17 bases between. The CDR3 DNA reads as TGCGCCAGCAGCTTGGGTTTCGTCGGGGCGCTACAAGAGACCCAGTACTTC. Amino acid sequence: CASSLGFVGALQETQYF.

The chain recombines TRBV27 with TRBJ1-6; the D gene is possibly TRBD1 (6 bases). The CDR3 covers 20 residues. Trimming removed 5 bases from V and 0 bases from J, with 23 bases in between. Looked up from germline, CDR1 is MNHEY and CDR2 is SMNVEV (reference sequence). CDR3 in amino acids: CASSPTRQGPTSSYNSPLHF. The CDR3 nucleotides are TGTGCCAGCAGTCCCACGAGGCAGGGGCCCACTAGCTCCTATAATTCACCCCTCCACTTT.

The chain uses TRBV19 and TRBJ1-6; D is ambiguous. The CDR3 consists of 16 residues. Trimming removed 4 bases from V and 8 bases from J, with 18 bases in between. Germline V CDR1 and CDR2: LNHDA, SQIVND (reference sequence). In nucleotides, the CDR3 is TGTGCCAGTAGTACCGGGATTGGGATAACGGATTCACCCCTCCACTTT. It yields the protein CASSTGIGITDSPLHF.

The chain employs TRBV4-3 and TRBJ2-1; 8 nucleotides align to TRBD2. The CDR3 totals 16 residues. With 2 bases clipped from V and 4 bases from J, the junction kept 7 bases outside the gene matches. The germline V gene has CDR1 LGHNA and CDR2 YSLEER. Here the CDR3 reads CASSQIPAGEYNEQFF. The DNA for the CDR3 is TGCGCCAGCAGCCAAATCCCAGCGGGGGAATACAATGAGCAGTTCTTC.

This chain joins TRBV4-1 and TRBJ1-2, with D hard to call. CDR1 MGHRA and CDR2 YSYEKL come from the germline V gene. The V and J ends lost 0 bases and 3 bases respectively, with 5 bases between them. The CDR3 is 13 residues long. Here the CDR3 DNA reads TGCGCCAGCAGCCAAGACAGATACTATGGCTACACCTTC. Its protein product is CASSQDRYYGYTF.

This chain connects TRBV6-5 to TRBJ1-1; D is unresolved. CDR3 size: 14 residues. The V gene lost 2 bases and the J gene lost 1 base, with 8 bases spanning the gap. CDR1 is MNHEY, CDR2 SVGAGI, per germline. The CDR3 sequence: CASSYDLTNTEAFF. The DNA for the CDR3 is TGTGCCAGCAGTTACGACCTTACGAACACTGAAGCTTTCTTT.

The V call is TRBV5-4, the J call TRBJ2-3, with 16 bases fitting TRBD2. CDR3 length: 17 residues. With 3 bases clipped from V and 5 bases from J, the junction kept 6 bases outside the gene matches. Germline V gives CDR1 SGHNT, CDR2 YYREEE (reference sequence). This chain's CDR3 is CASSSGTSGGAGDTQYF. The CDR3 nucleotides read TGTGCCAGCAGCTCCGGGACTAGCGGGGGGGCCGGAGATACGCAGTATTTT.

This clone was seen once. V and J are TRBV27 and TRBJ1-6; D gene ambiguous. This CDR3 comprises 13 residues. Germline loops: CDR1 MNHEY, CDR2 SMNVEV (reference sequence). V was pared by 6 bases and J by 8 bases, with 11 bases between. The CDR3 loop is CASSYTPDSPLHF. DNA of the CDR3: TGTGCCAGCAGCTACACCCCGGATTCACCCCTCCACTTT.

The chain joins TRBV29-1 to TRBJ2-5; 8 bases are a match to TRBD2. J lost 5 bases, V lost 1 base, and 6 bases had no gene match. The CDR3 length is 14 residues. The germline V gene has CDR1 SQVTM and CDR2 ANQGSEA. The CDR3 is CSVEVAGRGETQYF. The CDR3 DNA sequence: TGCAGCGTTGAAGTAGCGGGACGGGGGGAGACCCAGTACTTC.